This T cell receptor beta chain was recovered during a study of blood T cell repertoires in COVID-19. For the study at large: The origin of the acute and convalescent COVID-19 samples was the United States, Italy and Spain. PBMCs, B-cell-depleted T cells, or T cells provided the cDNA or gDNA that made up the material.

Authors' data handling: Using reference gene primer amplification, nucleated cell counts were estimated. Generated by immunoSEQ multiplex PCR, the TCRdb table keeps only in-frame clones and is missing some. That table furnishes V, J and clone size, whereas the DNA furnished D and trimming. The table has fewer than 200,000 clones, approximately 80% seen once; the top ten hold roughly 12%. The CDR3 spans 13 residues. Germline CDR1 reads SGHTA; CDR2 reads FQGTGA. The V gene lost 5 bases and the J gene lost 2 bases, with 7 bases spanning the gap. Participants spanned ages roughly 18 to 90 years and resided in 20 to 30 US areas.

The V gene is TRBV7-3, the J gene TRBJ1-3; no clear D gene. The sequence was collected from a man between 45 and 60 years old who had recovered from COVID-19. The sample taken for sequencing was PBMCs or T cells enriched from blood (not recorded which). CDR3: CASSPGPGNTIYF. CDR3 DNA sequence: TGTGCCAGCAGCCCAGGCCCTGGAAACACCATATATTTT.